The 30 T cell receptor beta chains below all came from one sample that was sequenced in a study of blood T cell repertoires in COVID-19 (dated by TCRdb to between 2020 and 2021). The library was built by means of the immunoSEQ multiplex PCR assay. The table comes from immuneACCESS by way of TCRdb, which keeps in-frame sequences with V and J called. Part of the clones is missing from these tables; in studies checked, under half for an unresolved V gene and the rest for unknown reasons. Counted in this sample were more than 300,000 clones; nearly 90% of them appeared once. Together, the top ten hold around 5.9% of the sample. The sequencing input was PBMCs or T cells enriched from blood (not recorded which). The origin of the receptors is a woman aged 30 to 39 who had recovered from COVID-19.

The chain links TRBV27 to TRBJ1-1; D not resolved. This CDR3 contains 13 residues. V was pared by 6 bases and J by 1 base, with 9 bases between. Germline V gives CDR1 MNHEY, CDR2 SMNVEV (reference sequence). The CDR3 is CASSTGGNTEAFF. The CDR3 region has the DNA TGTGCCAGCAGCACGGGAGGGAACACTGAAGCTTTCTTT.

The rearrangement joins TRBV27 to TRBJ2-1, with D hard to call. This CDR3 spans 12 amino acids. V lost 4 bases and J 4 bases, leaving 5 bases between the germline ends. Looked up from germline, CDR1 is MNHEY and CDR2 is SMNVEV (reference sequence). Here the CDR3 reads CASSYRYNEQFF. The CDR3 coding sequence is TGTGCCAGCAGTTACAGATACAATGAGCAGTTCTTC.

V is TRBV27 and J is TRBJ1-2; D is perhaps TRBD1 (6 bases). The CDR3 loop spans 12 amino acids. Germline lookup yields CDR1 MNHEY and CDR2 SMNVEV (reference sequence). Trimming left V 6 bases short and J 8 bases short, with 13 bases between. The DNA of the CDR3 is TGTGCCAGCAGGCAGGGGTTGGGAGGCTACACCTTC. Translating it yields CASRQGLGGYTF.

The genes are TRBV5-1 and TRBJ2-1; 8 bases map to TRBD1. Per the germline V gene, CDR1 is SGHRS and CDR2 is YFSETQ. The CDR3 length is 15 residues. V shed 2 bases, J shed 6 bases, and the junction held 7 bases outside the gene matches. The CDR3 DNA is TGCGCCAGCAGCTTACGTGGGACAGGAGGCAATGAGCAGTTCTTC. Translation gives CASSLRGTGGNEQFF.

The chain is built from TRBV15 and TRBJ1-6; D uncertain. Germline V gene data show CDR1 as LNHNV and CDR2 as YYDKDF (reference sequence). The CDR3 is made up of 17 amino acids. V was shortened by 1 base and J by 0 bases, with 10 bases between the two germline ends. CDR3 sequence reads: CATSRGDPGSYNSPLHF. The CDR3 DNA follows: TGTGCCACCAGCAGAGGAGATCCGGGCTCCTATAATTCACCCCTCCACTTT.

The V gene is TRBV7-8, the J gene TRBJ2-7; 8 bases map to TRBD2. With V trimmed by 1 base and J by 5 bases, 10 bases remained unmatched. The CDR3 loop spans 16 amino acids. CDR1 and CDR2 (germline): SGHVS, FQNEAQ. This CDR3 is CASSLVVGRGLDEQYF. The CDR3 DNA sequence: TGTGCCAGCAGCTTAGTGGTAGGGAGGGGACTAGACGAGCAGTACTTC.

This chain connects TRBV27 to TRBJ2-7; D gene unclear. This CDR3 comprises 16 residues. Germline values: CDR1 MNHEY, CDR2 SMNVEV (reference sequence). Trimming left V 5 bases short and J 1 base short, with 18 bases between. The CDR3 DNA follows: TGTGCCAGCAGTCCCCGAAGCGCTGATACTTCCTACGAGCAGTACTTC. Residues: CASSPRSADTSYEQYF.

The CDR3 protein is CASSRGDFYGYTF. In DNA form, the CDR3 reads TGTGCCAGCAGTCGGGGGGACTTCTATGGCTACACCTTC. This chain connects TRBV6-5 to TRBJ1-2, with a weak D call TRBD1 (5 bases). V lost 5 bases and J lost 4, with 11 bases in between. CDR1 and CDR2 from the germline V gene are MNHEY and SVGAGI. This CDR3 has 13 residues.

V gene TRBV7-9 combines with J gene TRBJ1-2, with D uncertain. Per germline, CDR1 SEHNR and CDR2 FQNEAQ (reference sequence). Trimming removed 3 bases from V and 4 bases from J, with 12 bases in between. This CDR3 spans 14 amino acids. CDR3 amino acids: CASSFTLPGYGYTF. CDR3 DNA sequence: TGTGCCAGCAGCTTTACTTTACCGGGCTATGGCTACACCTTC.

This chain links TRBV7-2 with TRBJ2-1; TRBD2 matches at 12 bases. The V and J ends lost 5 bases and 9 bases, in that order; junction bases with no gene match: 5. Looked up from germline, CDR1 is SGHTA and CDR2 is FQGNSA. The CDR3 runs 14 residues. CDR3 sequence reads: CASSPSGGVIEQFF. DNA of the CDR3: TGTGCCAGCAGCCCTAGCGGGGGGGTGATTGAGCAGTTCTTC.

The chain combines TRBV4-3 with TRBJ2-4, with TRBD2 as a possible D gene (5 bases). This CDR3 has 18 residues. With 0 bases removed from V and 1 base from J, the gap between germline ends came to 16 bases. Germline values: CDR1 LGHNA, CDR2 YSLEER. CDR3 region: CASSQEPPGWEAKNIQYF. The CDR3 DNA reads TGCGCCAGCAGCCAAGAGCCCCCGGGTTGGGAGGCCAAAAACATTCAGTACTTC.

The chain combines TRBV7-9 with TRBJ2-5; D unclear. The V end was cut by 5 bases, the J end by 0 bases, with 10 bases between. Germline CDR1 reads SEHNR; CDR2 reads FQNEAQ (reference sequence). This CDR3 region has 14 residues. The CDR3: CASSLSRYQETQYF. The CDR3 coding sequence is TGTGCCAGCAGCCTCTCGCGGTACCAAGAGACCCAGTACTTC.

The J gene is TRBJ1-6, the V gene TRBV25-1; 9 bases fit TRBD1. CDR1 is MGHDK, CDR2 SYGVNS, per germline. V trimming: 4 bases; J trimming: 13 bases; junction bases outside the gene matches: 8. The CDR3 is 14 amino acids. The CDR3, as DNA: TGTGCCAGCAGTGTCACAGGGGGCGCCGGGCCCCTCCACTTT. The encoded protein is CASSVTGGAGPLHF.

V gene TRBV14 combines with J gene TRBJ2-7, with D unclear. The germline gives CDR1 SGHDN, CDR2 FVKESK. Trimming cost V 5 bases and J 2 bases, with 13 bases left between them. The CDR3 has 14 residues. CDR3 sequence: CASSEQTKTYEQYF. The CDR3 coding sequence is TGTGCCAGCAGCGAGCAGACAAAGACCTACGAGCAGTACTTC. Drawing the rest from reference TRBV14 and TRBJ2-7, the complete variable domain is EAGVTQFPSHSVIEKGQTVTLRCDPISGHDNLYWYRRVMGKEIKFLLHFVKESKQDESGMPNNRFLAERTGGTYSTLKVQPAELEDSGVYFCASSEQTKTYEQYFGPGTRLTVT.

This clone has more than one count but fewer than ten. The CDR3 sequence: CASSPGGNQPQHF. As DNA, the CDR3 is TGTGCCAGCAGCCCAGGGGGCAATCAGCCCCAGCATTTT. The V gene is TRBV9, the J gene TRBJ1-5; the D gene is possibly TRBD1 (6 bases). CDR1 SGDLS and CDR2 YYNGEE come from the germline V gene. The CDR3 is 13 amino acids. Trimming shortened V by 4 bases and J by 2 bases, and 7 bases separated the two germline ends. Complete variable domain (other parts from reference TRBV9 and TRBJ1-5): DSGVTQTPKHLITATGQRVTLRCSPRSGDLSVYWYQQSLDQGLQFLIQYYNGEERAKGNILERFSAQQFPDLHSELNLSSLELGDSALYFCASSPGGNQPQHFGDGTRLSIL.

This clone was found once. This chain links TRBV4-1 with TRBJ1-6; TRBD1 matches at 10 bases. The germline V gene has CDR1 MGHRA and CDR2 YSYEKL. V was clipped by 3 bases and J by 8 bases; unmatched bases: 4. The CDR3 sequence is 15 residues long. The chain's CDR3 is CASSQLTGGDSPLHF. The CDR3 DNA sequence: TGCGCCAGCAGCCAGCTGACAGGGGGCGATTCACCCCTCCACTTT.

V is TRBV2 and J is TRBJ2-5; D not certain. V lost 0 bases to trimming and J lost 0 bases, with 5 bases between them. This CDR3 spans 14 amino acids. Germline assignment: CDR1 SNHLY and CDR2 FYNNEI. This CDR3 reads CASSEAQYQETQYF. The CDR3 bases are TGTGCCAGCAGTGAAGCACAATACCAAGAGACCCAGTACTTC.

The chain links TRBV19 to TRBJ1-2; 7 nucleotides line up with TRBD1. The CDR3 is 16 residues long. After removal of 4 bases from V and 0 bases from J, the junction contained 8 bases not matched to a gene. Germline V gene lookup returns CDR1 LNHDA and CDR2 SQIVND (reference sequence). The CDR3: CASSSGEGAANYGYTF. CDR3 nucleotide sequence: TGTGCCAGTAGTAGCGGTGAGGGGGCAGCTAACTATGGCTACACCTTC.

This chain connects TRBV5-1 to TRBJ1-2; TRBD1 agrees at 10 bases. The junction had 8 bases not matched to a gene; V was cut back by 0 bases and J by 12 bases. The CDR3 has 14 amino acids. CDR1 SGHRS and CDR2 YFSETQ come from the germline V gene. For the CDR3, the DNA is TGCGCCAGCAGCTTGGACCGGGACAGGGGTTTAGACACCTTC. Translating it yields CASSLDRDRGLDTF. The full variable domain, rest sourced from reference TRBV5-1 and TRBJ1-2, is KAGVTQTPRYLIKTRGQQVTLSCSPISGHRSVSWYQQTPGQGLQFLFEYFSETQRNKGNFPGRFSGRQFSNSRSEMNVSTLELGDSALYLCASSLDRDRGLDTFGSGTRLTVV.

The rearrangement joins TRBV11-2 to TRBJ1-5; 7 bases agree with TRBD1. Germline V gene sequence: CDR1 SGHAT, CDR2 FQNNGV. The V gene end was trimmed by 5 bases and the J gene end by 1 base; junction bases not matched to a gene: 5. The length of the CDR3 is 15 residues. In DNA form, the CDR3 reads TGTGCCAGCAGCCTGAACAGGGGAAGCAATCAGCCCCAGCATTTT. Translating gives CASSLNRGSNQPQHF.

The chain links TRBV5-1 to TRBJ1-1; D gene ambiguous. Germline V CDR1 and CDR2: SGHRS, YFSETQ. The V end lost 3 bases, the J end lost 4 bases, and 10 bases lay between the germline ends. CDR3 length: 13 amino acids. The CDR3 sequence is CASSSFSGTEAFF. CDR3 DNA sequence: TGCGCCAGCAGCTCTTTTAGTGGCACTGAAGCTTTCTTT.

The chain couples TRBV9 to TRBJ2-1, with 7 bases identical to TRBD1. CDR3 length: 11 residues. CDR1 and CDR2 (germline): SGDLS, YYNGEE. J gave up 11 bases and V 3 bases, and 2 bases lay outside the gene matches. The CDR3 DNA sequence: TGTGCCAGCAGCGAAGGGGGCCAGCAGTTCTTC. Translating gives CASSEGGQQFF.

V is TRBV12-3 or TRBV12-4 and J is TRBJ1-2; 10 positions match TRBD1. CDR3 length equals 13 residues. V lost 6 bases, J lost 5 bases, and 3 bases stayed unmatched. In nucleotides, the CDR3 is TGTGCCAGCAGCAGGACAGGGGGGTATGGCTACACCTTC. Translating it yields CASSRTGGYGYTF.

The chain joins TRBV30 to TRBJ2-2; the match to TRBD1 covers 11 bases. Germline V gives CDR1 GTSNPN, CDR2 SVGIG (reference sequence). This CDR3 contains 16 residues. V gave up 3 bases and J gave up 4 bases; unmatched junction bases: 7. The CDR3 bases are TGTGCCTGGAGAGGACAGGGGGCGCCTAGCACCGGGGAGCTGTTTTTT. It codes for CAWRGQGAPSTGELFF.

In its sample, this clone was seen a few times. Germline is not matched at one junction end, which may reflect a read error. The chain joins TRBV3-1 (or the pseudogene TRBV3-2) to TRBJ1-5; weak D call: TRBD1 (6 bases). This CDR3 region has 12 residues. From germline, CDR1 is LGHDT and CDR2 YNNKEL (reference sequence). CDR3 sequence (DNA): TGTGCCAGCAGCCATCGGGGGGGCTTCTTGGATTTT. This translates into CASSHRGGFLDF.

The V call is TRBV6-5, the J call TRBJ2-3, with 12 bases lining up with TRBD1. This CDR3 contains 15 residues. Trimming removed 8 bases from V and 6 bases from J; junction bases left unmatched: 9. Germline assignment: CDR1 MNHEY and CDR2 SVGAGI. As DNA, the CDR3 is TGTGCCAGCGGAGGCGGGACAGGGGGCGTTGATACGCAGTATTTT. Its protein product is CASGGGTGGVDTQYF.

This chain connects TRBV30 to TRBJ2-5, with D tentatively TRBD2 (6 bases). The CDR3 spans 13 residues. Trimming left V 1 base short and J 7 bases short, with 13 bases between. The germline gives CDR1 GTSNPN, CDR2 SVGIG (reference sequence). CDR3 DNA sequence: TGTGCCTGGAGTGCTACCTCCGGGGGGACCCAGTACTTC. This codes for CAWSATSGGTQYF.

This rearrangement joins TRBV6-5 to TRBJ1-6; no firm D call. The germline V gene has CDR1 MNHEY and CDR2 SVGAGI. V lost 6 bases and J 10 bases, leaving 16 bases between the germline ends. The CDR3 has 14 amino acids. DNA for the CDR3: TGTGCCAGCAGAAATCCCCCCCCTAGCTCACCCCTCCACTTT. It codes for CASRNPPPSSPLHF.

The chain carries TRBV11-2 and TRBJ1-2; 9 nucleotides agree with TRBD1. CDR3 length: 15 residues. J lost 6 bases, V lost 5 bases, and 10 bases had no gene match. Germline-derived CDR1 and CDR2 are SGHAT and FQNNGV. The CDR3, as DNA: TGTGCCAGCAGCCGAGATACAGGGGGCCGGGATGGCTACACCTTC. Translated: CASSRDTGGRDGYTF.

The J gene is TRBJ2-7, the V gene TRBV7-2, with TRBD2 matching 7 bases. The CDR3 sequence is 14 residues long. Germline trimming cut 5 bases from V and 2 bases from J; bases unmatched to any gene: 6. The germline V gene has CDR1 SGHTA and CDR2 FQGNSA. For the CDR3, the DNA is TGTGCCAGCAGCCCGGGCGGGAGCCCCTACGAGCAGTACTTC. Protein product: CASSPGGSPYEQYF.